The 23 T cell receptor beta chains below come from one sample, sequenced in a study of beta chain features in type 1 diabetes. Every bit of the isolated RNA underwent reverse transcription, so sequencing read expressed TCRB transcripts. Measured with immunoSEQ multiplex PCR; TCRdb has only the in-frame clones, and not every one. Of 140,000 to 150,000 clones listed, nearly 50% are singletons. Sequencing was done on a sample of Tregs from blood. The receptors shown here come from a man in his late teens or twenties in good health.

The chain uses TRBV7-2 and TRBJ2-7; D may be TRBD2 (6 bases). The CDR3 is 14 amino acids. Looked up from germline, CDR1 is SGHTA and CDR2 is FQGNSA. With 3 bases removed from V and 2 bases from J, the gap between germline ends came to 11 bases. For the CDR3, the DNA is TGTGCCAGCAGCTTGGGCTCGGGGGCCTACGAGCAGTACTTC. This translates into CASSLGSGAYEQYF. The whole variable domain, filled in from reference TRBV7-2 and TRBJ2-7, reads GAGVSQSPSNKVTEKGKDVELRCDPISGHTALYWYRQSLGQGLEFLIYFQGNSAPDKSGLPSDRFSAERTGGSVSTLTIQRTQQEDSAVYLCASSLGSGAYEQYFGPGTRLTVT.

This clone was observed a few times. V is TRBV7-2 and J is TRBJ2-1, with D possibly being TRBD1 (5 bases). Per germline, CDR1 SGHTA and CDR2 FQGNSA. The CDR3 spans 14 residues. V lost 4 bases, J lost 3 bases, and 10 bases lay in between. The CDR3 nucleotides read TGTGCCAGCAGCTCCCAGGGTTTCTACAATGAGCAGTTCTTC. Translated, it gives CASSSQGFYNEQFF.

The rearrangement uses TRBV27 and TRBJ2-5; TRBD1 matches 10 bases. The assigned J gene may be wrong: the sequence end matches TRBJ2-7 better. Germline V gene sequence: CDR1 MNHEY, CDR2 SMNVEV (reference sequence). This CDR3 is built from 14 residues. The CDR3 nucleotides are TGTGCCAGCAGCTGGACAGGGGGAACCTACGAGCAGTACTTC. Translating gives CASSWTGGTYEQYF.

The rearrangement joins TRBV7-9 to TRBJ1-1, with TRBD1 matching over 9 bases. The V gene's germline CDR1 is SEHNR and CDR2 FQNEAQ (reference sequence). V lost 3 bases to trimming and J lost 5 bases; unmatched junction nucleotides: 10. This CDR3 spans 16 amino acids. This chain's CDR3 is CASSFAPGQGRTEAFF. The CDR3 DNA sequence: TGTGCCAGCAGCTTTGCGCCGGGACAGGGTAGGACTGAAGCTTTCTTT.

The genes are TRBV19 and TRBJ1-1; 7 bases fit TRBD1. The V gene end was trimmed by 5 bases and the J gene end by 4 bases; junction bases not matched to a gene: 4. The CDR3 totals 13 residues. Germline-derived CDR1 and CDR2 are LNHDA and SQIVND (reference sequence). The CDR3 protein is CASSWTGGTEAFF. DNA for the CDR3: TGTGCCAGTAGTTGGACAGGAGGCACTGAAGCTTTCTTT.

The chain carries TRBV29-1 and TRBJ2-1, with a tentative D call TRBD2 (7 bases). The CDR3 runs 14 residues. Germline V gene lookup returns CDR1 SQVTM and CDR2 ANQGSEA. V lost 3 bases and J 6 bases, leaving 15 bases between the germline ends. Here the CDR3 DNA reads TGCAGCGTTGATGGGGGGGGCGAAATCAATGAGCAGTTCTTC. Translation gives CSVDGGGEINEQFF.

The chain links TRBV9 to TRBJ1-6; D gene uncertain. The CDR3 is 14 residues long. V was trimmed by 2 bases and J by 0 bases, leaving 3 bases between them. Germline V gene data show CDR1 as SGDLS and CDR2 as YYNGEE. The DNA of the CDR3 is TGTGCCAGCAGCGTGAGCTCCTATAATTCACCCCTCCACTTT. Translated, it gives CASSVSSYNSPLHF.

This clone was detected a few times. The V and J genes are TRBV7-2 and TRBJ2-5, with D perhaps matching TRBD2 (6 bases). In germline, CDR1 is SGHTA, CDR2 FQGNSA. This CDR3 comprises 13 residues. With 4 bases removed from V and 5 bases from J, the gap between germline ends came to 11 bases. CDR3 amino acids: CASSSGDRETQYF. The DNA for the CDR3 is TGTGCCAGCAGCTCGGGAGATCGGGAGACCCAGTACTTC.

This chain connects TRBV7-2 to TRBJ1-5, with TRBD1 matching over 10 bases. Per germline, CDR1 SGHTA and CDR2 FQGNSA. With V trimmed by 4 bases and J by 5 bases, 5 bases remained unmatched. This CDR3 is built from 15 residues. In nucleotides, the CDR3 is TGTGCCAGCAGCTCGACAGGGGGCCCGGATCAGCCCCAGCATTTT. This gives the protein CASSSTGGPDQPQHF.

The chain couples TRBV6-1 to TRBJ1-1; D possibly corresponds to TRBD1 (5 bases). The germline V gene encodes CDR1 MNHNS and CDR2 SASEGT. Trimming pared 9 bases from V and 5 bases from J, leaving 19 bases between. This CDR3 region has 14 residues. This CDR3 is CASLRGGLETEAFF. As DNA, the CDR3 is TGTGCCAGTTTGCGCGGGGGATTGGAGACTGAAGCTTTCTTT.

This clone was seen a handful of times. This chain joins TRBV7-2 and TRBJ1-1; D is unclear. Between the trimmed V and J ends, which lost 5 bases and 0 bases, there was a span of 13 bases. Germline CDR1 is SGHTA and CDR2 is FQGNSA. This CDR3 region has 15 residues. CDR3 DNA: TGTGCCAGCAGCCCATTGACAACCATGAACACTGAAGCTTTCTTT. It translates to CASSPLTTMNTEAFF.

The genes are TRBV29-1 and TRBJ2-3; 7 bases agree with TRBD1. The CDR3 contains 14 residues. Per the germline V gene, CDR1 is SQVTM and CDR2 is ANQGSEA. J was trimmed by 4 bases and V by 1 base; bases with no gene match: 5. CDR3 amino acids: CSVEGQGVPDTQYF. The CDR3 nucleotides read TGCAGCGTTGAAGGTCAGGGGGTCCCAGATACGCAGTATTTT.

This chain uses TRBV5-4 with TRBJ1-6; D is ambiguous. The CDR3 sequence is 15 residues long. Germline V CDR1 and CDR2: SGHNT, YYREEE (reference sequence). V was trimmed by 1 base and J by 7 bases, leaving 12 bases between them. CDR3 nucleotides: TGTGCCAGCAGCTTGCGATCGACCGGGAATTCACCCCTCCACTTT. The encoded protein is CASSLRSTGNSPLHF.

This chain joins TRBV7-9 and TRBJ1-4; D is ambiguous. The CDR3 is 18 residues long. The germline gives CDR1 SEHNR, CDR2 FQNEAQ (reference sequence). V was pared by 2 bases and J by 7 bases, with 23 bases between. The CDR3 region is CASSLLDGSSSRGEKLFF. The CDR3 bases are TGTGCCAGCAGCTTACTCGACGGGTCGTCGAGTCGTGGTGAAAAACTGTTTTTT. The variable domain in full, with the rest retrieved from reference TRBV7-9 and TRBJ1-4, is DTGVSQNPRHKITKRGQNVTFRCDPISEHNRLYWYRQTLGQGPEFLTYFQNEAQLEKSRLLSDRFSAERPKGSFSTLEIQRTEQGDSAMYLCASSLLDGSSSRGEKLFFGSGTQLSVL.

The chain uses TRBV9 and TRBJ2-1; 11 bases agree with TRBD2. Looked up from germline, CDR1 is SGDLS and CDR2 is YYNGEE. This CDR3 spans 16 amino acids. The trim removed 3 bases at V and 3 bases at J, leaving 5 bases unmatched. The CDR3 loop is CASSAISGGGYNEQFF. As DNA, the CDR3 is TGTGCCAGCAGCGCCATTAGCGGGGGGGGCTACAATGAGCAGTTCTTC.

In its sample, this clone was seen a few times. The chain joins TRBV10-3 to TRBJ1-1, with D tentatively TRBD1 (5 bases). CDR1 is ENHRY, CDR2 SYGVKD, per germline. CDR3 length equals 13 residues. The V gene lost 6 bases and the J gene lost 4 bases, with 12 bases spanning the gap. The CDR3 bases are TGTGCCATCAGCGGAGGGGCAGGCACTGAAGCTTTCTTT. Protein: CAISGGAGTEAFF.

The rearrangement joins TRBV4-2 to TRBJ2-7; TRBD2 matches 8 bases. CDR3 length equals 15 residues. Unmatched junction bases numbered 6, after V lost 1 base and J lost 4 bases. The germline V gene has CDR1 LGHNA and CDR2 YNFKEQ. CDR3 sequence reads: CASSQGTERGYEQYF. DNA for the CDR3: TGTGCCAGCAGCCAAGGGACGGAGCGGGGGTACGAGCAGTACTTC.

This clone was seen a handful of times. This chain connects TRBV7-8 to TRBJ2-1; TRBD1 matches at 7 bases. CDR3 length equals 15 residues. The germline CDR1 and CDR2 sequences are SGHVS and FQNEAQ. V gave up 3 bases and J gave up 9 bases; unmatched junction bases: 11. The CDR3 is CASSFRAQGVGEQFF. The CDR3 nucleotides read TGTGCCAGCAGCTTTAGGGCGCAGGGGGTCGGTGAGCAGTTCTTC.

The chain uses TRBV29-1 and TRBJ2-1; 8 nucleotides line up with TRBD2. J was trimmed by 3 bases and V by 6 bases; bases with no gene match: 7. The CDR3 length is 14 residues. Germline V gene lookup returns CDR1 SQVTM and CDR2 ANQGSEA. DNA of the CDR3: TGCAGCGTCCGGGAGGGAGGAGGCTACAATGAGCAGTTCTTC. It codes for CSVREGGGYNEQFF.

The chain uses TRBV29-1 and TRBJ2-7; 10 nucleotides line up with TRBD1. CDR3 length: 12 residues. Germline CDR1 SQVTM, CDR2 ANQGSEA. Trimming removed 6 bases from V and 3 bases from J; junction bases left unmatched: 2. The CDR3 DNA is TGCAGCGTGAGGACAGGGGGCTACGAGCAGTACTTC. Amino acid sequence: CSVRTGGYEQYF.

In this sample, this clone turned up a few times. This rearrangement joins TRBV5-1 to TRBJ2-1, with a tentative D call TRBD2 (6 bases). This CDR3 has 11 residues. V lost 7 bases, J lost 12 bases, and 14 bases lay in between. Germline V gives CDR1 SGHRS, CDR2 YFSETQ. CDR3 nucleotides: TGCGCCAGCGGTAGCGGACTCTCGCAGTTCTTC. Its translation is CASGSGLSQFF.

The chain carries TRBV19 and TRBJ2-7; D perhaps matches TRBD2 (5 bases). Trimming pared 2 bases from V and 1 base from J, leaving 12 bases between. The V gene's germline CDR1 is LNHDA and CDR2 SQIVND (reference sequence). The CDR3 sequence is 15 residues long. The CDR3 nucleotides are TGTGCCAGTAGTATATCTCCGGACTTATCCTACGAGCAGTACTTC. This gives the protein CASSISPDLSYEQYF. The whole variable domain, filled in from reference TRBV19 and TRBJ2-7, reads DGGITQSPKYLFRKEGQNVTLSCEQNLNHDAMYWYRQDPGQGLRLIYYSQIVNDFQKGDIAEGYSVSREKKESFPLTVTSAQKNPTAFYLCASSISPDLSYEQYFGPGTRLTVT.

The chain recombines TRBV13 with TRBJ1-4, with TRBD1 as a possible D gene (6 bases). The CDR3 is made up of 15 amino acids. Trimming shortened V by 5 bases and J by 7 bases, and 17 bases separated the two germline ends. Germline CDR1 PRHDT, CDR2 FYEKMQ (reference sequence). CDR3 residues: CASSRITGISEKLFF. The CDR3 DNA sequence: TGTGCCAGCAGCAGAATAACAGGGATCTCTGAAAAACTGTTTTTT.